This is a list of T cell receptor beta chains from one sample in a study of cytomegalovirus exposure and HLA in healthy donors. Assay used: immunoSEQ multiplex PCR; TCRdb lists only in-frame clones, some missing. The data show over 150,000 clones, approximately 86% seen once. Sequenced input: PBMCs. The receptors here all came from a woman between 18 and 29 years old in good health and CMV-seronegative. CDR3s include the opening cysteine and the closing phenylalanine or tryptophan. D genes are given only for firm matches. Size is omitted from some rows. Given values are once, few, many or a class for expanded clones.

v_gene	abundance	j_gene	d_gene	CDR3aa	CDR3nt
TRBV9	-	TRBJ2-5	-	CASSVNPPIGGAETQYF	TGTGCCAGCAGCGTAAATCCCCCCATAGGGGGTGCAGAGACCCAGTACTTC
TRBV11-3	-	TRBJ2-7	-	CASSQGGIPEQYF	TGTGCCAGCAGCCAAGGCGGAATCCCCGAGCAGTACTTC
TRBV5-1	-	TRBJ1-2	-	CASSWGGNYGYTF	TGCGCCAGCAGCTGGGGGGGCAACTATGGCTACACCTTC
TRBV4-3	-	TRBJ2-7	-	CASSQEAGPYEQYF	TGCGCCAGCAGCCAAGAAGCTGGTCCCTACGAGCAGTACTTC
TRBV6-5	-	TRBJ1-6	TRBD1	CASRLGQGWTPLHF	TGTGCCAGCAGACTCGGACAGGGGTGGACACCCCTCCACTTT
TRBV19	-	TRBJ1-4	TRBD1	CASSIDRGYEKLFF	TGTGCCAGTAGTATCGACAGGGGGTATGAAAAACTGTTTTTT
TRBV4-1	-	TRBJ1-2	-	CASSQENRGVNYGYTF	TGCGCCAGCAGCCAAGAAAATCGGGGGGTTAACTATGGCTACACCTTC
TRBV18	-	TRBJ1-4	-	CASSPPAFGATNEKLFF	TGTGCCAGCTCACCACCTGCATTCGGTGCAACTAATGAAAAACTGTTTTTT
TRBV14	-	TRBJ2-2	TRBD2	CASSPKRLAELTGELFF	TGTGCCAGCAGCCCAAAAAGACTAGCTGAACTAACCGGGGAGCTGTTTTTT
TRBV29-1	-	TRBJ2-2	TRBD2	CSVVATSGRRGELFF	TGCAGCGTTGTGGCGACTAGCGGGAGGCGTGGGGAGCTGTTTTTT
TRBV5-1	-	TRBJ2-7	-	CASTTTGGSYEQYF	TGCGCCAGCACCACTACAGGCGGCTCCTACGAGCAGTACTTC
TRBV10-3	-	TRBJ2-3	TRBD2	CAITSLAGGLDTQYF	TGTGCCATCACTTCGTTAGCGGGAGGGCTAGATACGCAGTATTTT
TRBV29-1	-	TRBJ2-3	-	CSVEGLGKFNTDTQYF	TGCAGCGTGGAGGGCCTAGGGAAATTTAACACAGATACGCAGTATTTT
TRBV5-6	-	TRBJ2-2	-	CASSLERANTGELFF	TGTGCCAGCAGCTTGGAACGGGCGAACACCGGGGAGCTGTTTTTT
TRBV19	-	TRBJ2-2	-	CASSIEGRGITGELFF	TGTGCCAGTAGTATTGAGGGCAGAGGAATCACCGGGGAGCTGTTTTTT
TRBV9	-	TRBJ2-3	TRBD2	CASSRAGRGADTQYF	TGTGCCAGCAGCCGTGCCGGGAGGGGAGCAGATACGCAGTATTTT
TRBV6-5	-	TRBJ2-5	-	CASSYSGARETQYF	TGTGCCAGCAGTTACTCGGGGGCGCGGGAGACCCAGTACTTC
TRBV5-5	-	TRBJ1-2	TRBD1	CASSLEDRGYYGYTF	TGTGCCAGCAGCTTGGAGGACAGGGGTTACTATGGCTACACCTTC
TRBV4-1	-	TRBJ1-2	-	CASSQEWAPGKDGYTF	TGCGCCAGCAGCCAAGAATGGGCGCCGGGGAAGGATGGCTACACCTTC
TRBV5-1	-	TRBJ1-1	-	CASSLRSGATNTEAFF	TGCGCCAGCAGCTTGAGGTCAGGGGCCACGAACACTGAAGCTTTCTTT
TRBV27	-	TRBJ2-7	TRBD2	CASSLLTSGDEQYF	TGTGCCAGCAGTTTATTGACTAGCGGGGACGAGCAGTACTTC
TRBV27	-	TRBJ1-2	-	CASSLGGSNGYTF	TGTGCCAGCAGTTTAGGGGGGTCAAATGGCTACACCTTC
TRBV6-5	-	TRBJ2-4	-	CASWGGQVNIQYF	TGTGCCAGCTGGGGGGGACAGGTAAACATTCAGTACTTC
TRBV18	-	TRBJ2-7	-	CASSPGQGGWDEQYF	TGTGCCAGCTCACCAGGCCAAGGAGGTTGGGACGAGCAGTACTTC
TRBV19	-	TRBJ1-6	-	CASSIEKRGASHNSPLHF	TGTGCCAGTAGTATAGAAAAGCGGGGGGCGAGCCATAATTCACCCCTCCACTTT
TRBV9	-	TRBJ2-1	-	CASSVGGPRAGAYNEQFF	TGTGCCAGCAGCGTAGGGGGGCCTAGGGCCGGCGCCTACAATGAGCAGTTCTTC
TRBV27	once	TRBJ2-1	-	CASSLSWGLLGSGNEQFF	TGTGCCAGCAGTTTATCGTGGGGGCTATTAGGCTCGGGGAATGAGCAGTTCTTC
TRBV19	once	TRBJ2-5	-	CASSISLFSVNQETQYF	TGTGCCAGTAGTATAAGCCTATTTTCGGTTAACCAAGAGACCCAGTACTTC
TRBV4-1	few	TRBJ2-7	-	CASSQVGGYEQYF	TGCGCCAGCAGCCAAGTCGGCGGCTACGAGCAGTACTTC